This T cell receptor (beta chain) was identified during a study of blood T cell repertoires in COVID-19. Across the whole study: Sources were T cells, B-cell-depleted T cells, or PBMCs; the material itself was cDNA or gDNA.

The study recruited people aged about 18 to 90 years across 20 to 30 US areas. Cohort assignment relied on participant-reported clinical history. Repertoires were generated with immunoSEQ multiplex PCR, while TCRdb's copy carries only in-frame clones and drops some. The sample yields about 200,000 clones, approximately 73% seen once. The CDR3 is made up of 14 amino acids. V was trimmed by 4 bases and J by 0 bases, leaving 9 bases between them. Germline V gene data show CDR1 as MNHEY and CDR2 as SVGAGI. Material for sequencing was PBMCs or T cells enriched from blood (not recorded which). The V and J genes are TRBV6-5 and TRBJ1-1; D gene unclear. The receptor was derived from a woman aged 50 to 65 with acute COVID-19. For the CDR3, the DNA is TGTGCCAGCAGTTCCGATCGGGTGAACACTGAAGCTTTCTTT. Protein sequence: CASSSDRVNTEAFF.